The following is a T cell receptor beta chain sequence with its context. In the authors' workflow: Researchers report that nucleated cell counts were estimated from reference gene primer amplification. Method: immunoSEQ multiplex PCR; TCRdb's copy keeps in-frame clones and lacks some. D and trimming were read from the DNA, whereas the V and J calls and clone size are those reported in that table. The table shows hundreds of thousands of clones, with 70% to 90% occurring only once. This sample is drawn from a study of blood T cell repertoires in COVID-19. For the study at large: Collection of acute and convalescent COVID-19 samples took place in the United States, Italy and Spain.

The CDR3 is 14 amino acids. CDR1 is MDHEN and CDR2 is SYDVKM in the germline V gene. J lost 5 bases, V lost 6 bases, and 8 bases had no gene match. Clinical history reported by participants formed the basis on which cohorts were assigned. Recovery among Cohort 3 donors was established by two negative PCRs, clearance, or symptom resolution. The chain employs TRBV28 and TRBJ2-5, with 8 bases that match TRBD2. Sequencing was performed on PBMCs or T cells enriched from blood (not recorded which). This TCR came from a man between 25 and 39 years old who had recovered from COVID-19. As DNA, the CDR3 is TGTGCCAGCAGCCCCCAACGGGGGGGGGAGACCCAGTACTTC. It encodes CASSPQRGGETQYF. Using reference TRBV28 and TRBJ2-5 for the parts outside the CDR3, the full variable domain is DVKVTQSSRYLVKRTGEKVFLECVQDMDHENMFWYRQDPGLGLRLIYFSYDVKMKEKGDIPEGYSVSREKKERFSLILESASTNQTSMYLCASSPQRGGETQYFGPGTRLLVL.